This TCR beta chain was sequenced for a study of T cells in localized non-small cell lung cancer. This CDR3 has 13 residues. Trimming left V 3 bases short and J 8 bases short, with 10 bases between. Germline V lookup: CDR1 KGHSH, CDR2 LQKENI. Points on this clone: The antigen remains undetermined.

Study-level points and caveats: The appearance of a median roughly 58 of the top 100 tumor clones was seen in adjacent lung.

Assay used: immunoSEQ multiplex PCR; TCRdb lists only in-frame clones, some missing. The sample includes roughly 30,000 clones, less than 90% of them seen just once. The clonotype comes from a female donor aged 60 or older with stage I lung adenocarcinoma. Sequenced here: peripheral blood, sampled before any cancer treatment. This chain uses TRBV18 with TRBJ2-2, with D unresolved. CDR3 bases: TGTGCCAGCTCACCTCTTTCTGTTGGGGAGCTGTTTTTT. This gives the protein CASSPLSVGELFF.